This T cell receptor (beta chain) derives from a study of blood T cell repertoires in COVID-19 (dated by TCRdb to the early 2020s). Concerning the study at large: Collaborator samples came from the United States, Italy and Spain and covered acute and convalescent phases of COVID-19. The prospective study material was composed of cDNA or gDNA derived from T cells, B-cell-depleted T cells, or PBMCs. A freely available public database, intended as a resource for researchers studying the immune response to SARS-CoV-2, is where the repertoires were released. Nearly every sample came with metadata listing a de-identified subject ID, COVID-19 status, age in years and sex. HLA class I and class II types, where available, came from metadata supplied by the sample provider rather than from assay-based typing. The dataset comprised deeply sampled blood TCRbeta repertoires from subjects exposed to, actively infected with, or recovered from COVID-19. Samples came from the ongoing ImmuneRACE study (first 160 participants) plus 1,254 subjects from 6 global collaborators. Study-wide conclusions, independent of this receptor: Clinical and demographic metadata were provided uncurated, with the amount varying by source and participant.

In Seattle, one collaborating source enrolled patients while the infection was active and tracked those patients longitudinally over the course of disease. Each collaborating institution followed its own protocols to collect whole blood in K2EDTA tubes. Collaborator samples were shipped for TCRbeta analysis as frozen whole blood, isolated PBMCs, or DNA extracted from either sample type. Including the terminal cysteine and phenylalanine, the CDR3 comprises 13 residues. Only the CDR3 DNA is retained, 39 bases long and in frame from the first base. V lost 5 bases and J lost 2 bases, and the count of bases not matched to a germline gene is 2. TCRbeta CDR3 regions were amplified from genomic DNA by means of the immunoSEQ Assay, a bias-controlled multiplex PCR. Regarding the original processing steps: Nucleated cell counts per sample were estimated from amplification of reference gene primers within the assay. Sequence reads were collapsed and filtered to measure the absolute abundance of every unique TCRbeta CDR3 rearrangement. For each sample, productive Simpson clonality was calculated by taking the square root of Simpson's diversity index across productive rearrangements. Sourced from immuneACCESS, this table was stored by TCRdb with only in-frame sequences that have V and J called. A share of the clones is absent; for the studies checked, an unresolved V gene accounts for under half, and the remainder has no known explanation. V and J calls and clone size are copied from that table; D and trimming were computed from the DNA. The sample includes over 400,000 clones, with 85% to 90% observed a single time. The ten biggest clones cover around 7.8% of the sample.

Remarks on this clone: It lacks a known antigen. Base qualities are missing; no much larger clone stands one base away. Other DNA sequences in this specimen translate into the identical CDR3.

This receptor was taken from a woman in her forties or fifties with COVID-19, enrolled during active disease. The chain employs TRBV12-3 or TRBV12-4 and TRBJ1-2, with TRBD1 matching 7 junction bases. The sequenced sample was peripheral blood. CDR3 loop: CASSLTGNYGYTF. The nucleotide sequence reads TGTGCCAGCAGTCTGACAGGGAACTATGGCTACACCTTC.